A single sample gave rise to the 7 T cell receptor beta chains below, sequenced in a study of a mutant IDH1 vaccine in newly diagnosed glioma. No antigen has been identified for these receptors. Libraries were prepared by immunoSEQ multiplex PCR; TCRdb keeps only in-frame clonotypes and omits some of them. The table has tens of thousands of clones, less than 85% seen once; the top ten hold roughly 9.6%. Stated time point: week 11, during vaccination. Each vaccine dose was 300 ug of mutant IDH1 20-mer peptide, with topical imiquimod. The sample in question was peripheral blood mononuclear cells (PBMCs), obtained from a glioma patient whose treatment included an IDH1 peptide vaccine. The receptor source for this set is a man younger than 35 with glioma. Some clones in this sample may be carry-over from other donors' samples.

CDR3 in DNA: TGCGCCAGCAGCTTCCCTCAAGAGACCCAGTACTTC. As protein: CASSFPQETQYF. The J gene is TRBJ2-5, the V gene TRBV5-1; no definite D call. From germline, CDR1 is SGHRS and CDR2 YFSETQ. With 2 bases removed from V and 2 bases from J, the gap between germline ends came to 4 bases. This CDR3 region has 12 residues.

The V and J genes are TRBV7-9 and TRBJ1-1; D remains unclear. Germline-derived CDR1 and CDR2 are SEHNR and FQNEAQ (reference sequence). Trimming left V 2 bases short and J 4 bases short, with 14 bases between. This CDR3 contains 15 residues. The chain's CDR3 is CASSLSGRLGTEAFF. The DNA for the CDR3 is TGTGCCAGCAGCTTAAGCGGTCGCCTGGGCACTGAAGCTTTCTTT.

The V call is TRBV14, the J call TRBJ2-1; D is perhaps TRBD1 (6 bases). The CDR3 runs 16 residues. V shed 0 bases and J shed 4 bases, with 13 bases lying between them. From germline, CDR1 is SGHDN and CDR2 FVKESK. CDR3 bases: TGTGCCAGCAGCCAAGATCACACGGACAGTTACAATGAGCAGTTCTTC. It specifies CASSQDHTDSYNEQFF.

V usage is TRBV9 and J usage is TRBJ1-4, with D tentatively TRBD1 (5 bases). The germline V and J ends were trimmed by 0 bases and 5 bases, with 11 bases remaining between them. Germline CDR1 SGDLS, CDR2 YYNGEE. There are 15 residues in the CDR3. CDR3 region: CASSVAGTVNEKLFF. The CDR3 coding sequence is TGTGCCAGCAGCGTAGCTGGGACGGTCAATGAAAAACTGTTTTTT.

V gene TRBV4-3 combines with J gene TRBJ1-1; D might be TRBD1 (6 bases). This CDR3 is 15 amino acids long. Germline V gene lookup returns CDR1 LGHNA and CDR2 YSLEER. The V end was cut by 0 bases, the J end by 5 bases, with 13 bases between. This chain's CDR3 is CASSQDSLGGTEAFF. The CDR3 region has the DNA TGCGCCAGCAGCCAAGATTCCCTAGGGGGTACTGAAGCTTTCTTT.

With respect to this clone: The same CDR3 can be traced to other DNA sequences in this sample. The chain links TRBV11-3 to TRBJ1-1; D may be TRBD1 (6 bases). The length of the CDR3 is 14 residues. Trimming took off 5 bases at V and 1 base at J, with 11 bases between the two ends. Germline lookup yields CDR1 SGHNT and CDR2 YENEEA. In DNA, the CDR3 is TGTGCCAGCAGCCTGGGGGGCCCGAACACTGAAGCTTTCTTT. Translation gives CASSLGGPNTEAFF.

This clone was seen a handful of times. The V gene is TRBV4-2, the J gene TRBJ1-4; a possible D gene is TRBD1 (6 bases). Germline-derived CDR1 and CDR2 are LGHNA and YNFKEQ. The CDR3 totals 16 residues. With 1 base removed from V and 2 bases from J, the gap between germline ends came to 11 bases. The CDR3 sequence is CASSQGYQGTNEKLFF. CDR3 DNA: TGTGCCAGCAGCCAAGGTTACCAGGGGACTAATGAAAAACTGTTTTTT.